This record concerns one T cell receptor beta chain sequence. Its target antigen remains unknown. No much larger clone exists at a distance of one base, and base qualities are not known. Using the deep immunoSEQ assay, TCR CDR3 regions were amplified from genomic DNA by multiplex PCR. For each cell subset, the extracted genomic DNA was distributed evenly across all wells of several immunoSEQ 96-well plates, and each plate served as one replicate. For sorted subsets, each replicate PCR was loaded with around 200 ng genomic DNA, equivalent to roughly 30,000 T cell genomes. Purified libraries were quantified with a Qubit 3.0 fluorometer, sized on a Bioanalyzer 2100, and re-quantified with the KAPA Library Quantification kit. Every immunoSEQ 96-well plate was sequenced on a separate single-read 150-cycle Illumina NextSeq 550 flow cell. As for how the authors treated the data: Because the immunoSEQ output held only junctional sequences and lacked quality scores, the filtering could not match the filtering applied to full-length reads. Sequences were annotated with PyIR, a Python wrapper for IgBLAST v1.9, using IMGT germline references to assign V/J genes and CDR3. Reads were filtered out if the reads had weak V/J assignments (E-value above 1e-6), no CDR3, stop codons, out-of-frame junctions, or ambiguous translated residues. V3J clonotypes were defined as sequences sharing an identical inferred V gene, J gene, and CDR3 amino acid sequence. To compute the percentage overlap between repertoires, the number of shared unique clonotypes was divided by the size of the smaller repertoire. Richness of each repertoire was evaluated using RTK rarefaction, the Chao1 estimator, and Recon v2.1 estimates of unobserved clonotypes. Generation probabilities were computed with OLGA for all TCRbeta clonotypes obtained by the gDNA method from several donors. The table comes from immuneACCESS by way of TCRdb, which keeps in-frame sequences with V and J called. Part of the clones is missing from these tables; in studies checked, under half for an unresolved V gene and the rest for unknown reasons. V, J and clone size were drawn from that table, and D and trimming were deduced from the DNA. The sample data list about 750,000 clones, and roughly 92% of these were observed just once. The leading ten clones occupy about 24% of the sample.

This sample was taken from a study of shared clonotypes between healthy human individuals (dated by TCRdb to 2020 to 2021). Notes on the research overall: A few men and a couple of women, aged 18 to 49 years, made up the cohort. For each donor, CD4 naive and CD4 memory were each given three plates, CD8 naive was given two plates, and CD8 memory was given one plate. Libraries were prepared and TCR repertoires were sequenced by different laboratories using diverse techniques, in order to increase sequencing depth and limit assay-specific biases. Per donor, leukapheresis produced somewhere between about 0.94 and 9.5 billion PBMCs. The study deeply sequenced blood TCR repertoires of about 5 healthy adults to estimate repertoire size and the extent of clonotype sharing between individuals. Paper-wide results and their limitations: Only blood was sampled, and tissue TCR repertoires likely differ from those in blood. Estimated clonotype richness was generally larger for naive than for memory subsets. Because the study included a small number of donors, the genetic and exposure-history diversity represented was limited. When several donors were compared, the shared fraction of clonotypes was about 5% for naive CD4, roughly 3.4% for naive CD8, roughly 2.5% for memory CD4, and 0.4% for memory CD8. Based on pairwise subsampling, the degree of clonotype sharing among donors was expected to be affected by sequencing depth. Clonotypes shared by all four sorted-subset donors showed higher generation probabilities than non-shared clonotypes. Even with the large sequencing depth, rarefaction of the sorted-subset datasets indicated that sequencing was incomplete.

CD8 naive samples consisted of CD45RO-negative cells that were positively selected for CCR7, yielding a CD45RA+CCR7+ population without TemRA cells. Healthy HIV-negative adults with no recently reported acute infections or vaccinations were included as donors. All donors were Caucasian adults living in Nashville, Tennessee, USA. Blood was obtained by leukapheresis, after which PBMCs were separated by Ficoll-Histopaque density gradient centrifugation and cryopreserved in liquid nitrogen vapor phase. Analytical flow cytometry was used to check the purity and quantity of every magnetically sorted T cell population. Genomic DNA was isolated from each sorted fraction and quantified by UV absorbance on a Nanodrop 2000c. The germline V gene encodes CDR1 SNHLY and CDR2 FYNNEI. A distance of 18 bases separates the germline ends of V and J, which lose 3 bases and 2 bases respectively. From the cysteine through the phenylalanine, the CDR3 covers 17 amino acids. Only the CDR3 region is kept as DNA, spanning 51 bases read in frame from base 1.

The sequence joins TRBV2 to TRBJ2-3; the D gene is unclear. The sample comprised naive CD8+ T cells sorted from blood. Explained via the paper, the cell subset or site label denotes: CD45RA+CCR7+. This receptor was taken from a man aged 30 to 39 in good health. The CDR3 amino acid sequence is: CASSDSYRVETTDTQYF. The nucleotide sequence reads TGTGCCAGCAGTGATTCGTATAGGGTAGAAACCACAGATACGCAGTATTTT.